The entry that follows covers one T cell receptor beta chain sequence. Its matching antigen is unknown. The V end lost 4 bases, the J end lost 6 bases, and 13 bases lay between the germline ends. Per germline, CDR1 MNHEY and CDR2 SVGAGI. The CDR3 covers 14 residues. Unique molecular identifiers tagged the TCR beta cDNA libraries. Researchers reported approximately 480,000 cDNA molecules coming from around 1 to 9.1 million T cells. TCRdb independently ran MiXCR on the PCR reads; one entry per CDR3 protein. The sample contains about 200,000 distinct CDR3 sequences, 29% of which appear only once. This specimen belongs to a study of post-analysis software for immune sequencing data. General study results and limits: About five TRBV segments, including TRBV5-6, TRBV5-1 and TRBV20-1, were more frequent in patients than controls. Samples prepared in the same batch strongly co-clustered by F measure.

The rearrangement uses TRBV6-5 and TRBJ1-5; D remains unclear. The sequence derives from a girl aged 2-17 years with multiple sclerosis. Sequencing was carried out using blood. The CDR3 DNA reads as TGTGCCAGCAGTTTGGGCCCTCTGGGTCAGCCCCAGCATTTT. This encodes CASSLGPLGQPQHF.